This T cell receptor (beta chain) is from a study of vaccination effects on CD4 cells after COVID-19. The V gene's germline CDR1 is MDHEN and CDR2 SYDVKM. This CDR3 region has 12 residues. The V end lost 8 bases, the J end lost 5 bases, and 11 bases lay between the germline ends. Sequencing in the ViraFEST assay came after antigen-specific CD4+ T cells had been expanded with viral peptide pools, which were used to stimulate PBMC. Subsequent to a culture period of under twelve days, CD4+ T cells were isolated. Two doses of BNT162b2 or mRNA-1273 vaccine were administered to participants. Cultures of approximately 2.1 million PBMC per well contained about 9.5 IU/ml IL-2 plus 10 ug/ml peptides. The data were produced by immunoSEQ multiplex PCR, yet TCRdb's version contains in-frame clones alone and is incomplete. The sample includes around 67,000 clones, 80% to 85% of them seen just once. As concerns this clone: The antigen is undetermined.

The sample in question was CD4+ T cells from PBMCs cultured with HCoV-229E spike peptides, obtained after COVID-19 vaccination. The receptor comes from a human donor who received a COVID-19 vaccine. The chain has TRBV28 and TRBJ2-3, with D perhaps assigned TRBD1 or TRBD2 (5 bases each). The CDR3 sequence is CASRDHRDTQYF. The CDR3 nucleotides are TGTGCCAGCCGGGACCACAGAGATACGCAGTATTTT.